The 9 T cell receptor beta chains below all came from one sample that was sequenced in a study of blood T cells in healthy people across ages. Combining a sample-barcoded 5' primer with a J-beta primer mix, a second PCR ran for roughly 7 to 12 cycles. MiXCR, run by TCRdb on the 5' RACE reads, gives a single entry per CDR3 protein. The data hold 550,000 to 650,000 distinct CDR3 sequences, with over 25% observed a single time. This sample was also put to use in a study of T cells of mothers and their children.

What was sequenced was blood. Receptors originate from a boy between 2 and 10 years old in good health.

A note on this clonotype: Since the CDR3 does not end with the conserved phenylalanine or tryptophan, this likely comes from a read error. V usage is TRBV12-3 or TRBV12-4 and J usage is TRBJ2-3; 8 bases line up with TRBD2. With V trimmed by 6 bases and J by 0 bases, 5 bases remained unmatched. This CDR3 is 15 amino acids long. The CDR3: CASSHSGASTDTQYS. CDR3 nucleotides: TGTGCCAGCAGCCATAGCGGGGCTAGCACAGATACGCAGTATTCT.

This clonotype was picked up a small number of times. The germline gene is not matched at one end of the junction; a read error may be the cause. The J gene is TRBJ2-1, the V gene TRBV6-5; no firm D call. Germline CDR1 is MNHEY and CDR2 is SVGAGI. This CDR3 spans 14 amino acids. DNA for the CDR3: TGTGCCAGCAGTAACTCACTTGGGGATCGCGAGCAGTTCTTC. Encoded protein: CASSNSLGDREQFF.

CDR3 in amino acids: CASSPTSGKLYEQYF. CDR3 bases: TGTGCCAGCAGCCCGACTAGCGGGAAACTCTACGAGCAGTACTTC. The chain links TRBV7-2 to TRBJ2-7, with 11 positions matching TRBD2. Per germline, CDR1 SGHTA and CDR2 FQGNSA. After removal of 5 bases from V and 3 bases from J, the junction contained 6 bases not matched to a gene. This CDR3 contains 15 residues.

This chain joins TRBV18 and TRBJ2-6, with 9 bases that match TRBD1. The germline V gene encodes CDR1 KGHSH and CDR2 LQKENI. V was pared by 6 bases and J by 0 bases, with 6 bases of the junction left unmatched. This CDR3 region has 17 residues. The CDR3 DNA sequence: TGTGCCAGCTCGTCCAGGACAGGGGCCTCTGGGGCCAACGTCCTGACTTTC. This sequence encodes CASSSRTGASGANVLTF.

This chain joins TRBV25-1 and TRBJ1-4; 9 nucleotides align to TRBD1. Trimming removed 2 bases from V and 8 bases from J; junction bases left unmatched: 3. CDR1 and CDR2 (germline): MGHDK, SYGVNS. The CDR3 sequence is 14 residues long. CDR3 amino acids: CASSERDRVEKLFF. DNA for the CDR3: TGTGCCAGCAGTGAAAGGGACAGGGTCGAAAAACTGTTTTTT.

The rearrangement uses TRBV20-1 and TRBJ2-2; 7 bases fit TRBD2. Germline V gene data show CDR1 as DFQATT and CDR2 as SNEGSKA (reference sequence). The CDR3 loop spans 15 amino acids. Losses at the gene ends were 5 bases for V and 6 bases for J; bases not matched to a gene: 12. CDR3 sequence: CSAPVKVAGPGELFF. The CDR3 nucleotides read TGCAGTGCTCCCGTAAAGGTAGCGGGCCCCGGGGAGCTGTTTTTT.

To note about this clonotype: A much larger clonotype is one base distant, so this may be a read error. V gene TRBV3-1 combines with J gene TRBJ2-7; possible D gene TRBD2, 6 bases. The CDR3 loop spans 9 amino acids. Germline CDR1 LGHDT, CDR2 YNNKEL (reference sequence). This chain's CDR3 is CGGLYEQYF. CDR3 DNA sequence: TGCGGGGGTCTCTACGAGCAGTACTTC.

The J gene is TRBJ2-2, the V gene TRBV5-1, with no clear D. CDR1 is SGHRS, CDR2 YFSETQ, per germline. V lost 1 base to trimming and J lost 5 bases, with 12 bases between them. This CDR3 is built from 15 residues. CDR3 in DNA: TGCGCCAGCAGCTTGCTGGAGTTGGCAACCGGGGAGCTGTTTTTT. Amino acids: CASSLLELATGELFF.

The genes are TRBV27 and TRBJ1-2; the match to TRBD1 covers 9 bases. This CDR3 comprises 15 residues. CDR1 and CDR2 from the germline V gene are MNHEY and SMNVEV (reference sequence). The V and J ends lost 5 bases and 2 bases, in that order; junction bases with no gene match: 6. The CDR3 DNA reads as TGTGCCAGCAGTCTCGGGACAGGGAACAACTATGGCTACACCTTC. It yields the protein CASSLGTGNNYGYTF.